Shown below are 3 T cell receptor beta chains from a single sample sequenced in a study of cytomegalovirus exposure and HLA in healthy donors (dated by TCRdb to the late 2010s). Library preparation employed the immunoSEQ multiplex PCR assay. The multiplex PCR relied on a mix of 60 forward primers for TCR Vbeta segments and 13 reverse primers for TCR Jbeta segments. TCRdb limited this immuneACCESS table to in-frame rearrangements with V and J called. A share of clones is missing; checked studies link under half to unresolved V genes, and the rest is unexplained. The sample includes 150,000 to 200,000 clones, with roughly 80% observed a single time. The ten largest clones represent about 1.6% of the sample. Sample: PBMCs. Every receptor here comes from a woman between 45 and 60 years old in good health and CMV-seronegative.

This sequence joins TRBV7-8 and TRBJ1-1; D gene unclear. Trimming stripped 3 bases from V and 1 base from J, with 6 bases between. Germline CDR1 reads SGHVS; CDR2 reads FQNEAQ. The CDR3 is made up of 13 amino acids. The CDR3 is CASSLGRNTEAFF. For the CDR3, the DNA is TGTGCCAGCAGCTTGGGGAGGAACACTGAAGCTTTCTTT. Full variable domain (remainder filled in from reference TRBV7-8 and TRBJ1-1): GAGVSQSPRYKVAKRGQDVALRCDPISGHVSLFWYQQALGQGPEFLTYFQNEAQLDKSGLPSDRFFAERPEGSVSTLKIQRTQQEDSAVYLCASSLGRNTEAFFGQGTRLTVV.

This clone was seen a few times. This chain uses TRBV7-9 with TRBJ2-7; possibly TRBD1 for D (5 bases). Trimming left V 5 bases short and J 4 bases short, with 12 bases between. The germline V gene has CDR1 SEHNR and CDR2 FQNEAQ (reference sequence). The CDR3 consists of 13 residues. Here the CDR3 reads CASSVPPGYEQYF. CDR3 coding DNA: TGTGCCAGCAGCGTCCCCCCAGGGTACGAGCAGTACTTC.

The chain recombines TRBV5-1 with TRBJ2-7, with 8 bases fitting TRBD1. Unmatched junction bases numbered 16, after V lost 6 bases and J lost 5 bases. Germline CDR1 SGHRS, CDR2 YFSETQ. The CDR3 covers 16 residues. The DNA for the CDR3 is TGCGCCAGCACTCCCGTAGGTAGGACAGGGAACGACGAGCAGTACTTC. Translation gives CASTPVGRTGNDEQYF.